Shown below are 20 T cell receptor beta chains from a single sample sequenced in a study of T cells in women clearing cervical HPV infection. Clones were read by immunoSEQ multiplex PCR, and TCRdb kept only the in-frame ones, dropping some. This sample contains under 45,000 clones. Sequenced: blood buffy coat. These receptors all stem from a woman aged 18-70 years with a cervical HPV16 infection that either progressed to CIN3+ or cleared (not recorded which).

A note on this clone: Sequencing ends 3 residues short of the CDR3 end; the germline J gene provides the rest. The V gene is TRBV5-1, the J gene TRBJ1-6, with TRBD1 identical over 7 bases. The CDR3 extends over 15 amino acids. The junction had 4 bases not matched to a gene; V was cut back by 3 bases and J by 4 bases. Germline V CDR1 and CDR2: SGHRS, YFSETQ. The sequenced part of the CDR3 DNA is TGCGCCAGCAGCTCGGGGACAGATTATAATTCACCC. It encodes CASSSGTDYNSP. The full CDR3 protein is CASSSGTDYNSPLHF.

Concerning this clone itself: The CDR3 goes on 3 residues after the read ends, and that part is filled in from the germline J gene. The V call is TRBV20-1, the J call TRBJ2-4, with 9 bases aligning to TRBD2. V was clipped by 6 bases and J by 6 bases; unmatched bases: 6. The CDR3 consists of 13 residues. Germline CDR1 DFQATT, CDR2 SNEGSKA (reference sequence). Partial CDR3 DNA: TGCAGTGCCACTCGACTAGCGGTAAACATT. This translates into CSATRLAVNI. The full CDR3 protein is CSATRLAVNIQYF.

With regard to this clone: With the read ending 3 residues before the CDR3 end, the germline J gene is used to fill in that end. This chain links TRBV19 with TRBJ2-7; TRBD1 matches at 8 bases. Per the germline V gene, CDR1 is LNHDA and CDR2 is SQIVND (reference sequence). This CDR3 region has 15 residues. Trimming cost V 6 bases and J 1 base; bases outside gene matches: 8. The CDR3 DNA, read in part, is TGTGCCAGTAGCCCAGGGGGCATGGGATCCTACGAG. It codes for CASSPGGMGSYE. The CDR3, in full, reads CASSPGGMGSYEQYF.

The part of the CDR3 DNA that was read is TGCGCCACCCAGCGGGAGGGAACAGATACG. Its protein product is CATQREGTDT. From start to end, the CDR3 is CATQREGTDTQYF. The chain employs TRBV5-1 and TRBJ2-3, with 10 nucleotides matching TRBD2. The read halts 3 residues ahead of the CDR3 end, with the missing end drawn from the germline J gene. The CDR3 has 13 residues. Germline trimming cut 9 bases from V and 3 bases from J; bases unmatched to any gene: 4. Germline V CDR1 and CDR2: SGHRS, YFSETQ.

Points on this clone: Read sequence stops 3 residues before the CDR3 end, and the germline J gene provides the missing end. V and J are TRBV5-1 and TRBJ2-1, with 9 bases lining up with TRBD1. Looked up from germline, CDR1 is SGHRS and CDR2 is YFSETQ. The CDR3 totals 15 residues. V lost 4 bases to trimming and J lost 2 bases; unmatched junction nucleotides: 4. CDR3 DNA (partial): TGCGCCAGCAGCGCTAGGACAGGGGCCTACAATGAG. This sequence encodes CASSARTGAYNE. The full-length CDR3 reads as CASSARTGAYNEQFF. Supplemented by reference TRBV5-1 and TRBJ2-1, the full variable domain reads KAGVTQTPRYLIKTRGQQVTLSCSPISGHRSVSWYQQTPGQGLQFLFEYFSETQRNKGNFPGRFSGRQFSNSRSEMNVSTLELGDSALYLCASSARTGAYNEQFFGPGTRLTVL.

With respect to this clone: From the germline J gene comes the end of the CDR3, since the read stops 3 residues before it. This chain joins TRBV4-1 and TRBJ2-7; 9 bases fit TRBD1. The CDR3 loop spans 13 amino acids. V was pared by 4 bases and J by 2 bases, with 0 bases of the junction left unmatched. Germline loops: CDR1 MGHRA, CDR2 YSYEKL. CDR3 bases read: TGCGCCAGCAGCCGGACAGGGGCCTACGAG. Its translation: CASSRTGAYE. The whole CDR3 protein is CASSRTGAYEQYF.

Points on this clone: The sequenced fragment ends 3 residues before the CDR3 boundary, so the rest is inferred from the germline J gene. The chain recombines TRBV29-1 with TRBJ2-7; a possible D gene is TRBD1 (6 bases). The germline V gene has CDR1 SQVTM and CDR2 ANQGSEA. The length of the CDR3 is 11 residues. V gave up 7 bases and J gave up 4 bases, with 11 bases separating them. The sequenced CDR3 bases are TGCAGCGCCGGGACACTTTACGAG. Translation: CSAGTLYE. In full, the CDR3 reads CSAGTLYEQYF.

To note about this clone: The read halts 3 residues ahead of the CDR3 end, with the missing end drawn from the germline J gene. The rearrangement joins TRBV5-1 to TRBJ2-3; D may correspond to TRBD1 or TRBD2 (5 bases each). Trimming pared 9 bases from V and 0 bases from J, leaving 17 bases between. Per the germline V gene, CDR1 is SGHRS and CDR2 is YFSETQ. The CDR3 has 15 residues. Partial CDR3 DNA: TGCGCCACCAATGAGGGGATACTTAGCACAGATACG. Its translation: CATNEGILSTDT. The whole CDR3 region reads CATNEGILSTDTQYF.

Notes on this clone: The CDR3 goes on 3 residues after the read ends, and that part is filled in from the germline J gene. The chain recombines TRBV20-1 with TRBJ2-3, with TRBD2 matching over 14 bases. The ends lost 5 bases at V and 4 bases at J; junction bases unmatched: 5. The CDR3 contains 15 residues. Germline V gives CDR1 DFQATT, CDR2 SNEGSKA (reference sequence). Incomplete CDR3 DNA: TGCAGTGCTCGACGGACTAGCGGGAGGTCAGATACG. Protein: CSARRTSGRSDT. The CDR3 in full is CSARRTSGRSDTQYF.

A word on this clone: The read is 3 residues too short to cover the CDR3 end, so that end is filled in from the germline J gene. The chain couples TRBV4-2 to TRBJ2-7; D remains ambiguous. Germline CDR1 reads LGHNA; CDR2 reads YNFKEQ. The CDR3 spans 13 residues. Trimming shortened V by 2 bases and J by 6 bases, and 11 bases separated the two germline ends. The chain's CDR3 is CASSQTILGEQYF. The CDR3 bases that were read are TGTGCCAGCAGCCAAACTATCCTCGGCGAG.

As concerns this clone: The read falls 3 residues short of the CDR3 end, and the missing part is taken from the germline J gene. The chain employs TRBV20-1 and TRBJ2-5, with TRBD2 identical over 10 bases. This CDR3 spans 13 amino acids. With 5 bases clipped from V and 1 base from J, the junction kept 1 base outside the gene matches. Germline loops: CDR1 DFQATT, CDR2 SNEGSKA (reference sequence). CDR3 residues: CSARTSGQETQYF. CDR3 bases read: TGCAGTGCTCGGACTAGCGGCCAAGAGACC.

As to this clone: Sequencing ends 3 residues short of the CDR3 end; the germline J gene provides the rest. The chain uses TRBV19 and TRBJ1-2; D is uncertain. CDR1 and CDR2 from the germline V gene are LNHDA and SQIVND (reference sequence). CDR3 length: 11 amino acids. CDR3 amino acids: CAIRWASGYTF. The CDR3 DNA, read in part, is TGTGCCATTCGATGGGCCTCGGGC.

The sequenced part of the CDR3 DNA is TGCGCCAGCAGCTCTACTGGGACTAGAGGAACAGATACG. It codes for CASSSTGTRGTDT. Given in full, the CDR3 is CASSSTGTRGTDTQYF. The chain couples TRBV4-1 to TRBJ2-3; 8 nucleotides agree with TRBD2. The CDR3 end lies 3 residues beyond the end of the read and is filled in from the germline J gene. The V segment lost 5 bases and the J segment 3 bases; nucleotides outside the gene matches: 10. Germline loops: CDR1 MGHRA, CDR2 YSYEKL. The CDR3 runs 16 residues.

Note on this clone: One junction end disagrees with the germline gene, perhaps due to a read error. The CDR3 end lies 3 residues beyond the end of the read and is filled in from the germline J gene. The sample holds other DNA sequences that translate to the same CDR3. The genes are TRBV5-1 and TRBJ1-3; D call uncertain. Germline assignment: CDR1 SGHRS and CDR2 YFSETQ. This CDR3 spans 15 amino acids. This CDR3 reads CASSLDGSSGNTIYF. CDR3 DNA, as far as it was read: TGCGCCAGCAGCTTGGACGGTAGCTCTGGAAACACT.

Points on this clone: Coverage ceases 3 residues before the CDR3 finishes, and the germline J gene fills in the end. The gene calls are TRBV9 and TRBJ1-2; possible D gene TRBD1, 6 bases. Germline V lookup: CDR1 SGDLS, CDR2 YYNGEE. The CDR3 runs 14 residues. The V and J ends lost 4 bases and 7 bases respectively, with 17 bases between them. CDR3 sequence reads: CASSPSSTGLGYTF. The CDR3 DNA, read in part, is TGTGCCAGCAGCCCTTCGTCGACAGGCCTTGGC.

This chain's CDR3 is CASSESRVVGANVLTF. The sequenced part of the CDR3 DNA is TGTGCCAGCAGTGAATCAAGGGTTGTAGGGGCCAACGTC. The J gene is TRBJ2-6, the V gene TRBV2; D is undetermined. The read gets to within 3 residues of the CDR3 end, and the germline J gene fills in the rest. The length of the CDR3 is 16 residues. V was pared by 2 bases and J by 4 bases, with 12 bases between. The germline CDR1 and CDR2 sequences are SNHLY and FYNNEI. The full variable domain, in which reference TRBV2 and TRBJ2-6 provide the parts outside the CDR3, is EPEVTQTPSHQVTQMGQEVILRCVPISNHLYFYWYRQILGQKVEFLVSFYNNEISEKSEIFDDQFSVERPDGSNFTLKIRSTKLEDSAMYFCASSESRVVGANVLTFGAGSRLTVL.

Turning to this clone: Sequencing ends 3 residues short of the CDR3 end; the germline J gene provides the rest. J is TRBJ1-5 and V is TRBV5-8; 9 bases line up with TRBD1. Germline V gene lookup returns CDR1 SGHTS and CDR2 YDEGEE. CDR3 size: 15 residues. After removal of 4 bases from V and 5 bases from J, the junction contained 7 bases not matched to a gene. CDR3 DNA (partial): TGTGCCAGCAGCCCGGGGACAGGGACGGATCAGCCC. Protein product: CASSPGTGTDQP. The CDR3 in full is CASSPGTGTDQPQHF. The full variable domain, with the rest looked up from reference TRBV5-8 and TRBJ1-5, is EAGVTQSPTHLIKTRGQQATLRCSPISGHTSVYWYQQALGLGLQFLLWYDEGEERNRGNFPPRFSGRQFPNYSSELNVNALELEDSALYLCASSPGTGTDQPQHFGDGTRLSIL.

On this clone: Relative to the germline gene, one junction end is altered; a read error may explain this. The read is 3 residues too short to cover the CDR3 end, so that end is filled in from the germline J gene. The rearrangement joins TRBV5-1 to TRBJ2-5; weak D call: TRBD1 (6 bases). Germline V CDR1 and CDR2: SGHRS, YFSETQ. The CDR3 length is 14 residues. The part of the CDR3 DNA that was read is TGCGCCAGCAGCCTCCTGACAGGTCAAGGGACC. Protein: CASSLLTGQGT. The full-length CDR3 reads as CASSLLTGQGTQYF.

As regards this clone: One junction end does not reproduce the germline sequence, and a read error may be involved. Read sequence stops 3 residues before the CDR3 end, and the germline J gene provides the missing end. This specimen includes other DNA sequences encoding the same CDR3. The chain joins TRBV7-6 to TRBJ1-3; D may be TRBD1 (5 bases). The CDR3 consists of 16 residues. CDR1 is SGHVS, CDR2 FNYEAQ, per germline. The part of the CDR3 DNA that was read is TGTGCCAGCAGTAACCAAGATCCAGGGAACGGAAACACA. This translates into CASSNQDPGNGNT. The whole CDR3 region reads CASSNQDPGNGNTIYF. Drawing the rest from reference TRBV7-6 and TRBJ1-3, the complete variable domain is GAGVSQSPRYKVTKRGQDVALRCDPISGHVSLYWYRQALGQGPEFLTYFNYEAQQDKSGLPNDRFSAERPEGSISTLTIQRTEQRDSAMYRCASSNQDPGNGNTIYFGEGSWLTVV.

A remark on this clone: Sequencing ends 3 residues short of the CDR3 end; the germline J gene provides the rest. The chain joins TRBV5-4 to TRBJ2-1; 9 bases match TRBD1. This CDR3 is built from 15 residues. Germline V CDR1 and CDR2: SGHNT, YYREEE (reference sequence). V was pared by 3 bases and J by 4 bases, with 5 bases of the junction left unmatched. This chain's CDR3 is CASSWGTGKYNEQFF. The CDR3 DNA, read in part, is TGTGCCAGCAGCTGGGGGACAGGGAAATACAATGAG. Full variable domain (remainder filled in from reference TRBV5-4 and TRBJ2-1): ETGVTQSPTHLIKTRGQQVTLRCSSQSGHNTVSWYQQALGQGPQFIFQYYREEENGRGNFPPRFSGLQFPNYSSELNVNALELDDSALYLCASSWGTGKYNEQFFGPGTRLTVL.